These T cell receptor beta chains were read from a single sample in a study of T cells expressing NK-cell markers. Reanalyzing the 5' RACE reads, TCRdb keeps one entry per CDR3 protein, without DNA. Recorded for this sample: 550,000 to 600,000 distinct CDR3 sequences. Material for sequencing was blood T cells: a sorted CD56 or NKG2C T cell subset, CD4+ or CD8+ T cells, or bulk PBMC T cells (not recorded which). The receptors originated from a man younger than 35 in good health. Both conserved end residues are part of each CDR3. The order of the fields is V gene, J gene, CDR3 protein.

TRBV24-1	TRBJ2-2	CATSDPDRIHTGELFF
TRBV4-3	TRBJ2-3	CASSQDRQGAADTQYF
TRBV10-3	TRBJ2-2	CAISEVGERNTGELFF
TRBV29-1	TRBJ2-5	CTGGHQEETQYF
TRBV4-2	TRBJ2-7	CASSPAAGTGKDEQYF
TRBV10-3	TRBJ2-3	CAIGQRETDTQYF
TRBV15	TRBJ2-1	CATSRDRTSFRNEQFF
TRBV15	TRBJ2-3	CATSIFAAGTTSTDTQYF
TRBV3-1	TRBJ1-2	CASSQVLDQPYGYTF
TRBV11-1	TRBJ2-5	CASSLALLRGLPGQETQYF
TRBV15	TRBJ1-3	CATRDRGPGNTIYF
TRBV18	TRBJ1-1	CASSPRTQGTEAFF
TRBV28	TRBJ1-4	CASKRGYSGEKLFF
TRBV4-1	TRBJ1-1	CASSQAGHLIEDTEAFF
TRBV27	TRBJ2-1	CASSFGGGLAGINEQFF
TRBV7-2	TRBJ2-7	CASSGVTGGNSYEQYF
TRBV24-1	TRBJ2-1	CATSPSGVPYNEQFF
TRBV6-2/TRBV6-3	TRBJ2-1	CASSYSDRDNQDEQFF
TRBV9	TRBJ2-2	CASSVEGGADASNTGELFF
TRBV7-6	TRBJ2-3	CASSKGARGLAGADPSDTQYF
TRBV7-3	TRBJ2-1	CASSLLAGEDNEQFF
TRBV6-1	TRBJ2-1	CASSDWNNEQFF
TRBV10-3	TRBJ2-1	CAISDLAGNPFF
TRBV28	TRBJ2-7	CASSRGQEEQYF
TRBV9	TRBJ1-1	CASSEEGAYTEAFF
TRBV6-1	TRBJ2-3	CASSEVGGRAADTQYF
TRBV18	TRBJ2-3	CASSPARTGSTDTQYF
TRBV6-5	TRBJ1-1	CATNSFDPGLNTEAFF
TRBV7-9	TRBJ1-2	CASSFIRDSNYGYTF
TRBV12-3/TRBV12-4	TRBJ1-6	CASSLAGSHNSPLHF
TRBV7-8	TRBJ2-1	CASSQQGNLVAGERYGEQFF
TRBV6-5	TRBJ1-4	CASSYSRAATNEKLFF
TRBV10-3	TRBJ2-6	CAGGTGANVLTF
TRBV7-2	TRBJ2-1	CASSPRWAGGAEQFF
TRBV5-1	TRBJ1-2	CASSVQGYGYTF
TRBV4-1	TRBJ2-3	CASSQDPNDTQYF
TRBV20-1	TRBJ2-1	CSARQGFERNEQFF
TRBV5-5	TRBJ2-5	CASSRQGAQETQYF
TRBV10-3	TRBJ2-2	CAISVVGGNANTGELFF
TRBV9	TRBJ2-2	CASSQRAAPTGELFF
TRBV12-3/TRBV12-4	TRBJ2-1	CASSLPGTNEQFF
TRBV24-1	TRBJ2-1	CATRGVEAGGPSEQFF